These T cell receptor beta chains were read from a single sample in a study of T cells in tuberculosis. Profiling relied on immunoSEQ multiplex PCR, and the TCRdb table lists in-frame clones only, not all of them. The profile shows 25,000 to 35,000 clones, roughly 95% of them singletons. The sequenced material came from PBMCs. These receptors were obtained from a donor aged 10 to 29 with latent tuberculosis or without tuberculosis infection. CDR3s include the opening cysteine and the closing phenylalanine or tryptophan. Fields, in order: clone size, J gene, V gene, D gene, CDR3 DNA, CDR3 protein. The D gene is left open where the match is weak. The size of a clone is reported for some rows only, either as once, few or many, or as a class for expanded clones.

clone_size: NA; j_call: TRBJ2-7; v_call: TRBV2; d_call: TRBD2; cdr3_nt: TGTGCCAGCAGTGCCTCTAGCGGGGGTGGCGGCGAGCAGTACTTC; cdr3_aa: CASSASSGGGGEQYF
clone_size: NA; j_call: TRBJ2-1; v_call: TRBV2; d_call: NA; cdr3_nt: TGTGCCAGCAGTGAAGCGCTTTGGACAGGGAGGGGCAATGAGCAGTTCTTC; cdr3_aa: CASSEALWTGRGNEQFF
clone_size: NA; j_call: TRBJ2-1; v_call: TRBV13; d_call: TRBD2; cdr3_nt: TGTGCCAGCAGCCCCGGACTAGCGGGAGATTCAGGGTCCTACAATGAGCAGTTCTTC; cdr3_aa: CASSPGLAGDSGSYNEQFF
clone_size: NA; j_call: TRBJ2-1; v_call: TRBV11-2; d_call: TRBD2; cdr3_nt: TGTGCCAGCAGGGGCATCAGAGTGGCTAGCGGGAGAGGTTGGAATGAGCAGTTCTTC; cdr3_aa: CASRGIRVASGRGWNEQFF
clone_size: NA; j_call: TRBJ2-1; v_call: TRBV7-3; d_call: TRBD2; cdr3_nt: TGTGCCAGCAGCTTAGGTAGCGGGACTGACAATGAGCAGTTCTTC; cdr3_aa: CASSLGSGTDNEQFF
clone_size: NA; j_call: TRBJ2-1; v_call: TRBV11-2; d_call: TRBD1; cdr3_nt: TGTGCCAGCAGTTACGGGACAGGGGGCTACAATGAGCAGTTCTTC; cdr3_aa: CASSYGTGGYNEQFF
clone_size: NA; j_call: TRBJ2-1; v_call: TRBV5-6; d_call: NA; cdr3_nt: TGTGCCAGCAGCCAGGGAAGACTTGAGCAGTTCTTC; cdr3_aa: CASSQGRLEQFF
clone_size: few; j_call: TRBJ1-1; v_call: TRBV20-1; d_call: NA; cdr3_nt: TGCAGTGCTAGAGAGGAGACTGAAGCTTTCTTT; cdr3_aa: CSAREETEAFF
clone_size: NA; j_call: TRBJ2-7; v_call: TRBV19; d_call: TRBD1; cdr3_nt: TGTGCCAGTAGCCCTGACAGGGGGACCGAGCAGTACTTC; cdr3_aa: CASSPDRGTEQYF
clone_size: NA; j_call: TRBJ2-6; v_call: TRBV7-3; d_call: TRBD1; cdr3_nt: TGTGCCAGCAGCTCGCGGGGGACAGGGGTGACTGGGGCCAACGTCCTGACTTTC; cdr3_aa: CASSSRGTGVTGANVLTF
clone_size: NA; j_call: TRBJ1-2; v_call: TRBV5-1; d_call: NA; cdr3_nt: TGCGCCAGCAGCTCGAGACGGACTGGAAATGGCTACACCTTC; cdr3_aa: CASSSRRTGNGYTF
clone_size: NA; j_call: TRBJ1-5; v_call: TRBV12-5; d_call: NA; cdr3_nt: TGTGCTAGTGGTTTGGAAGCCTCCAATCAGCCCCAGCATTTT; cdr3_aa: CASGLEASNQPQHF
clone_size: NA; j_call: TRBJ2-1; v_call: TRBV7-9; d_call: TRBD2; cdr3_nt: TGTGCCAGCAGCTTAAGGGGGCTAGCGGGGTACAATGAGCAGTTCTTC; cdr3_aa: CASSLRGLAGYNEQFF
clone_size: NA; j_call: TRBJ1-2; v_call: TRBV7-9; d_call: TRBD1; cdr3_nt: TGTGCCAGCAGCCCCCGGACAGGGGGCTACTATGGCTACACCTTC; cdr3_aa: CASSPRTGGYYGYTF
clone_size: NA; j_call: TRBJ2-4; v_call: TRBV6-5; d_call: NA; cdr3_nt: TGTGCCAGCAGTTACTCTGGCTCCGTCGGGGACATTCAGTACTTC; cdr3_aa: CASSYSGSVGDIQYF
clone_size: NA; j_call: TRBJ2-7; v_call: TRBV14; d_call: TRBD2; cdr3_nt: TGTGCCAGCAGCCAAGAAAGCTCAAGCGGGAGTTCCTACGAGCAGTACTTC; cdr3_aa: CASSQESSSGSSYEQYF
clone_size: NA; j_call: TRBJ2-7; v_call: TRBV27; d_call: NA; cdr3_nt: TGTGCCAGCAGTTCCTCAGGCTCCTACGAGCAGTACTTC; cdr3_aa: CASSSSGSYEQYF
clone_size: NA; j_call: TRBJ2-3; v_call: TRBV6-5; d_call: NA; cdr3_nt: TGTGCCAGCAGTAACGTGGGGGCGGCAGATACGCAGTATTTT; cdr3_aa: CASSNVGAADTQYF
clone_size: NA; j_call: TRBJ2-6; v_call: TRBV5-1; d_call: TRBD1; cdr3_nt: TGCGCCAGCAGCATGGACAGGCAAAGCTCTGGGGCCAACGTCCTGACTTTC; cdr3_aa: CASSMDRQSSGANVLTF
clone_size: NA; j_call: TRBJ2-5; v_call: TRBV7-9; d_call: NA; cdr3_nt: TGTGCCAGCAGCGTAGGCGGGAACCAAGAGACCCAGTACTTC; cdr3_aa: CASSVGGNQETQYF
clone_size: NA; j_call: TRBJ1-4; v_call: TRBV7-2; d_call: NA; cdr3_nt: TGTGCCAGCAGACGAATGCGGGCTGAAAAACTGTTTTTT; cdr3_aa: CASRRMRAEKLFF
clone_size: NA; j_call: TRBJ1-2; v_call: TRBV4-3; d_call: TRBD1; cdr3_nt: TGCGCCAGCAGCCAAGTCGTACAGGGGAACTATGGCTACACCTTC; cdr3_aa: CASSQVVQGNYGYTF